The 25 T cell receptor beta chains presented below share a single source sample, sequenced in a study of T-cell memory formation after mild COVID-19. TCRdb ran MiXCR on the 5' RACE reads and lists one entry per CDR3 protein. Among 180,000 or so distinct CDR3 sequences, roughly 16% were seen once, and the ten largest hold around 1.9%. The sequenced sample was PBMCs or a T cell subset sorted from them (not recorded which). The receptor set was obtained from an adult woman who had mild COVID-19 (a few samples of this study predate the infection). Cell type and time point are not known.

This clonotype has more than one count but fewer than ten. For the CDR3, the DNA is TGTGCCAGCAGCTTAGGGAGAACGAATTGGAAGACCCAGTACTTC. This sequence encodes CASSLGRTNWKTQYF. The V gene is TRBV7-8, the J gene TRBJ2-5; the D is unclear. Germline V gene sequence: CDR1 SGHVS, CDR2 FQNEAQ. V lost 1 base, J lost 6 bases, and 15 bases lay in between. The CDR3 spans 15 residues. The full variable domain, its missing parts supplied by reference TRBV7-8 and TRBJ2-5, is GAGVSQSPRYKVAKRGQDVALRCDPISGHVSLFWYQQALGQGPEFLTYFQNEAQLDKSGLPSDRFFAERPEGSVSTLKIQRTQQEDSAVYLCASSLGRTNWKTQYFGPGTRLLVL.

The V call is TRBV5-5, the J call TRBJ2-5; no clear D gene. The ends were cut back, 3 bases at V and 2 bases at J, with 11 bases in the middle. Germline V lookup: CDR1 SGHKS, CDR2 YYEKEE (reference sequence). The CDR3 is 14 amino acids. As DNA, the CDR3 is TGTGCCAGCAGCTCCGTCGCAACGCAAGAGACCCAGTACTTC. It is translated as CASSSVATQETQYF.

The chain uses TRBV29-1 and TRBJ1-2; D uncertain. CDR1 is SQVTM, CDR2 ANQGSEA, per germline. This CDR3 is built from 10 residues. The V end lost 3 bases, the J end lost 5 bases, and 4 bases lay between the germline ends. The DNA for the CDR3 is TGCAGCGTTGACAAGTATGGCTACACCTTC. Its translation: CSVDKYGYTF.

This clonotype showed up many times. J is TRBJ1-1 and V is TRBV7-2; maybe TRBD1 (6 bases). This CDR3 region has 15 residues. Germline V gene sequence: CDR1 SGHTA, CDR2 FQGNSA. Between the trimmed V and J ends, which lost 5 bases and 1 base, there was a span of 14 bases. The CDR3 region has the DNA TGTGCCAGCAGCCCGAACAGGGCTTCGAACACTGAAGCTTTCTTT. Residues: CASSPNRASNTEAFF.

The chain is built from TRBV7-8 and TRBJ1-6; 8 positions agree with TRBD1. From germline, CDR1 is SGHVS and CDR2 FQNEAQ. The CDR3 is 13 amino acids. V lost 5 bases and J lost 12; bases outside the gene matches: 6. CDR3 protein: CASSEDRAQPLHF. As DNA, the CDR3 is TGTGCCAGCAGCGAGGACAGGGCTCAACCCCTCCACTTT.

The rearrangement uses TRBV3-1 and TRBJ2-1, with D possibly TRBD1 on 5 matching bases. The V gene lost 1 base and the J gene lost 4 bases, with 11 bases spanning the gap. The length of the CDR3 is 15 residues. Germline CDR1 is LGHDT and CDR2 is YNNKEL (reference sequence). Here the CDR3 reads CASSQATTGYNEQFF. CDR3 nucleotide sequence: TGTGCCAGCAGCCAAGCGACCACAGGTTACAATGAGCAGTTCTTC.

The chain couples TRBV24-1 to TRBJ2-3; 9 nucleotides agree with TRBD2. This CDR3 has 14 residues. From germline, CDR1 is KGHDR and CDR2 SFDVKD. V was pared by 5 bases and J by 4 bases, with 3 bases of the junction left unmatched. CDR3: CATSGASGADTQYF. In DNA, the CDR3 is TGTGCCACCAGTGGGGCTAGCGGGGCAGATACGCAGTATTTT.

The chain is built from TRBV9 and TRBJ2-3; 10 nucleotides line up with TRBD2. Germline V gene data show CDR1 as SGDLS and CDR2 as YYNGEE. The CDR3 sequence is 16 residues long. The ends lost 9 bases at V and 4 bases at J; junction bases unmatched: 14. The CDR3 sequence: CATVVSGGGLSDTQYF. CDR3 bases: TGTGCCACCGTAGTGAGCGGGGGGGGCCTCTCAGATACGCAGTATTTT.

The table lists this clonotype with a few counts. The chain has TRBV4-2 and TRBJ2-1; D may correspond to TRBD1 or TRBD2 (5 bases each). Germline V gene data show CDR1 as LGHNA and CDR2 as YNFKEQ. This CDR3 has 16 amino acids. Trimming cost V 3 bases and J 10 bases, with 22 bases left between them. The CDR3 coding sequence is TGTGCCAGCAGCCAGTTTACCGGGACCTCCTATGAAGAGCAGTTCTTC. Amino acids: CASSQFTGTSYEEQFF.

This clonotype was recorded a few times. The chain combines TRBV6-5 with TRBJ2-7; 8 bases are shared with TRBD1. The junction had 9 bases not matched to a gene; V was cut back by 5 bases and J by 9 bases. The CDR3 has 13 amino acids. Germline lookup yields CDR1 MNHEY and CDR2 SVGAGI. The CDR3 loop reads CASSPGQEFWQYF. CDR3 DNA: TGTGCCAGCAGTCCGGGACAGGAATTTTGGCAGTACTTC.

A few counts support this clonotype. CDR3 coding DNA: TGTGCCAGCAGTCTCGACAGGGTGTCTGGCTACACCTTC. This sequence encodes CASSLDRVSGYTF. J is TRBJ1-2 and V is TRBV12-3 or TRBV12-4; 7 positions match TRBD1. The CDR3 runs to 13 residues. Trimming at V came to 5 bases and at J to 7 bases, leaving 7 bases not matched to a gene.

This clonotype was observed a few times. The chain is built from TRBV5-1 and TRBJ2-3; TRBD2 matches 12 bases. The germline V gene encodes CDR1 SGHRS and CDR2 YFSETQ. The V and J ends lost 3 bases and 1 base, in that order; junction bases with no gene match: 6. The CDR3 extends over 17 amino acids. CDR3 loop: CASSSLGLAGRTDTQYF. CDR3 bases: TGCGCCAGCAGCTCCCTCGGACTAGCGGGACGCACAGATACGCAGTATTTT.

In its sample, this clonotype was seen a few times. DNA for the CDR3: TGTGCCAGCAGCTCGCCGATCACAGATACGCAGTATTTT. It codes for CASSSPITDTQYF. The gene calls are TRBV3-1 and TRBJ2-3; no definite D call. Germline V gene lookup returns CDR1 LGHDT and CDR2 YNNKEL (reference sequence). Deletions cut 5 bases from V and 2 bases from J, with 8 bases between. The CDR3 is 13 amino acids.

A few counts support this clonotype. This chain joins TRBV12-3 or TRBV12-4 and TRBJ1-2; D not certain. There are 15 residues in the CDR3. V lost 5 bases and J lost 4, with 17 bases in between. The CDR3 DNA follows: TGTGCCAGCAGTCTACCCGGGTACGGGGTCTATGGCTACACCTTC. It yields the protein CASSLPGYGVYGYTF.

This clonotype was found a few times. The rearrangement links TRBV29-1 to TRBJ1-1, with D tentatively TRBD1 (6 bases). Deletions cut 0 bases from V and 0 bases from J, with 8 bases between. The length of the CDR3 is 14 residues. The V gene's germline CDR1 is SQVTM and CDR2 ANQGSEA. CDR3 protein: CSVEETGLNTEAFF. The DNA of the CDR3 is TGCAGCGTTGAAGAAACAGGGTTGAACACTGAAGCTTTCTTT.

Only a few counts were recorded for this clonotype. The rearrangement uses TRBV5-1 and TRBJ2-6; no clear D. The germline gives CDR1 SGHRS, CDR2 YFSETQ. The CDR3 extends over 16 amino acids. The V end lost 1 base, the J end lost 0 bases, and 8 bases lay between the germline ends. CDR3: CASSLTPLSGANVLTF. In nucleotides, the CDR3 is TGCGCCAGCAGCTTGACACCTCTCTCTGGGGCCAACGTCCTGACTTTC.

A few counts support this clonotype. V and J are TRBV7-3 and TRBJ1-1; 9 positions match TRBD1. V dropped 6 bases and J dropped 6; count of bases not matched to a gene: 8. Germline CDR1 SGHTA, CDR2 FQGTGA. The CDR3 contains 14 residues. The DNA for the CDR3 is TGTGCCAGCAGATTGGGACAGGGTTTCTCTGAAGCTTTCTTT. This gives the protein CASRLGQGFSEAFF.

This clonotype has only a few counts. The rearrangement uses TRBV7-9 and TRBJ1-1, with 7 bases that match TRBD1. Germline values: CDR1 SEHNR, CDR2 FQNEAQ (reference sequence). The CDR3 is 16 residues long. Trimming took 5 bases from V and 3 from J; bases not matched to a gene: 12. CDR3 in amino acids: CASSDEGRGGYTEAFF. The DNA of the CDR3 is TGTGCCAGCAGCGACGAGGGCAGGGGGGGTTACACTGAAGCTTTCTTT.

This clonotype was counted ten times or more. The rearrangement links TRBV12-3 or TRBV12-4 to TRBJ2-5; a weak D match, TRBD1 (5 bases). The V end lost 6 bases, the J end lost 2 bases, and 10 bases lay between the germline ends. This CDR3 comprises 13 residues. CDR3: CASSRQLQETQYF. For the CDR3, the DNA is TGTGCCAGCAGCCGACAGTTACAAGAGACCCAGTACTTC.

This clonotype was observed a handful of times. This rearrangement joins TRBV19 to TRBJ1-5, with TRBD1 matching over 8 bases. CDR1 and CDR2 from the germline V gene are LNHDA and SQIVND (reference sequence). The V and J ends lost 7 bases and 4 bases, in that order; junction bases with no gene match: 6. The length of the CDR3 is 14 residues. CDR3 loop: CASKAGQGNQPQHF. CDR3 DNA sequence: TGTGCCAGTAAGGCCGGACAGGGAAATCAGCCCCAGCATTTT.

This clonotype was counted a few times. This rearrangement joins TRBV4-1 to TRBJ2-5; a weak D match, TRBD1 (5 bases). The CDR3 runs 15 residues. Trimming removed 0 bases from V and 4 bases from J, with 12 bases in between. The germline V gene encodes CDR1 MGHRA and CDR2 YSYEKL. The CDR3 here is CASSQEGARRETQYF. The CDR3 nucleotides read TGCGCCAGCAGCCAAGAAGGGGCCAGAAGAGAGACCCAGTACTTC.

The chain links TRBV4-2 to TRBJ1-1; D is unclear. The V end lost 0 bases, the J end lost 4 bases, and 6 bases lay between the germline ends. CDR3 length: 13 residues. Germline CDR1 reads LGHNA; CDR2 reads YNFKEQ. The CDR3 loop reads CASSQEDGTEAFF. The CDR3 nucleotides are TGTGCCAGCAGCCAAGAGGACGGCACTGAAGCTTTCTTT.

The V and J genes are TRBV9 and TRBJ2-7; D gene uncertain. Per the germline V gene, CDR1 is SGDLS and CDR2 is YYNGEE. Trimming removed 0 bases from V and 2 bases from J, with 12 bases in between. The CDR3 loop spans 15 amino acids. As DNA, the CDR3 is TGTGCCAGCAGCGTAGCTACGGCCGGAACCTACGAGCAGTACTTC. Its protein is CASSVATAGTYEQYF.

The chain uses TRBV5-1 and TRBJ1-2, with TRBD1 as a possible D gene (6 bases). Trimming removed 0 bases from V and 5 bases from J, with 11 bases in between. The germline V gene encodes CDR1 SGHRS and CDR2 YFSETQ. The CDR3 has 14 amino acids. The CDR3, as DNA: TGCGCCAGCAGCTTGGCCCCAGGGGAGTATGGCTACACCTTC. Encoded protein: CASSLAPGEYGYTF.

This clonotype has only a few counts. The chain has TRBV5-6 and TRBJ2-2; D is unclear. V lost 1 base and J lost 7, with 8 bases in between. This CDR3 is built from 13 residues. Germline V gene data show CDR1 as SGHDT and CDR2 as YYEEEE. CDR3 in DNA: TGTGCCAGCAGCTTGACGGTTGTCGGGGAGCTGTTTTTT. Its protein is CASSLTVVGELFF.